This T cell receptor (beta chain) was identified in a study of memory CD4+ T cells and cytomegalovirus serostatus. Using immunoSEQ multiplex PCR, the repertoire was profiled, and TCRdb retains in-frame clones only, with some absent. The repertoire holds approximately 70,000 clones, with roughly 76% as singletons. The sort gate was single viable CD3+CD4+CD8-CD45RO+ cells for memory CD4+ T cells. This CDR3 spans 16 amino acids. Germline V gene sequence: CDR1 PRHDT, CDR2 FYEKMQ (reference sequence). V lost 5 bases and J lost 2; bases outside the gene matches: 6. This chain joins TRBV13 and TRBJ2-3; TRBD2 aligns across 11 bases. The TCR originated in an adult in good health and CMV-seropositive. Sequences were obtained from memory CD4+ T cells from blood. CDR3 amino acids: CASSRRLAGYTDTQYF. In nucleotides, the CDR3 is TGTGCCAGCAGCCGACGACTAGCGGGATACACAGATACGCAGTATTTT.